This TCR beta chain was retrieved from a study of blood T cell repertoires in COVID-19 (dated by TCRdb to 2018 to 2021). With respect to the entire study: Samples from collaborators originated in the United States, Italy and Spain and spanned both the acute and convalescent phases of COVID-19. The samples were drawn from the first 160 participants of the ongoing ImmuneRACE study and from 950 to 1,500 subjects provided by 6 global collaborators. Nearly every sample came with metadata listing a de-identified subject ID, COVID-19 status, age in years and sex. The prospective study material was composed of cDNA or gDNA derived from T cells, B-cell-depleted T cells, or PBMCs. Deeply sampled blood TCRbeta repertoires from subjects exposed to, actively infected with, or recovered from COVID-19 were included in the dataset. The repertoires were made available in a free public database intended to serve as a resource for research on the immune response to SARS-CoV-2. Where available, HLA class I and class II types were obtained from metadata supplied by the sample provider rather than from assay-based typing.

This clone appeared once. It has no known antigen specificity. No much larger clonotype is one base removed from it; base qualities were not supplied. Clipping removes 4 bases from V and 2 bases from J, with 4 as the unmatched junction base count. CDR1 and CDR2, looked up from the germline V gene, are KGHDR and SFDVKD. From the cysteine up to the phenylalanine, the CDR3 has a length of 15 residues. The DNA shown is the 45-base CDR3, in frame from base 1. Collaborating institutions collected whole blood in K2EDTA tubes following their own protocols. Collaborator samples were shipped for TCRbeta analysis as frozen whole blood, isolated PBMCs, or DNA extracted from either sample type. TCRbeta CDR3 regions were amplified from genomic DNA by means of the immunoSEQ Assay, a bias-controlled multiplex PCR. As for how the authors treated the data: Within the assay, amplification of reference gene primers was used to estimate how many nucleated cells each sample contained. Sequence reads were collapsed and filtered to measure the absolute abundance of every unique TCRbeta CDR3 rearrangement. For each sample, productive Simpson clonality was calculated as the square root of Simpson's diversity index across productive rearrangements. Sourced from immuneACCESS, this table was stored by TCRdb with only in-frame sequences that have V and J called. A share of the clones is absent; for the studies checked, an unresolved V gene accounts for under half, and the remainder has no known explanation. The DNA gave D and trimming, while V, J and clone size come from that table. In this sample the table shows about 190,000 clones, 70% to 90% of which occur a single time. Jointly, the top ten make up 3.5% to 4.5% of the sample.

Study-wide conclusions, independent of this receptor: The amount of clinical and demographic metadata varied by source and participant and was provided uncurated.

The chain was built from TRBV24-1 and TRBJ2-3, and 8 junctional nucleotides match TRBD1. The clonotype originates from a human donor in a cohort sampled during active COVID-19. Material: peripheral blood. DNA sequence: TGTGCCACCAGTGACCGGCAGGGGGCCACAGATACGCAGTATTTT. It translates as CATSDRQGATDTQYF.